This T cell receptor (beta chain) was obtained from a study of a mutant IDH1 vaccine in newly diagnosed glioma (dated by TCRdb to about 2021). Looking at the study overall: Patients received eight vaccinations in weeks 1, 3, 5, 7, 11, 15, 19 and 23, corresponding to visits V03 through V10. The approximately 30 treated patients were around 62% male and around 40% female, with a mean age of around 40 years. Before enrollment, patients had received standard therapy of radiotherapy alone, temozolomide alone, or radiochemotherapy with temozolomide; most received the combination. Longitudinal TCRB deep sequencing was performed for 25 to 30 treated patients wherever samples were available for exploratory analyses. Peripheral blood was drawn at six visits: V03 (baseline), V05, V07, V10, V12 and V13. Vaccination was initiated 4-6 weeks after radiotherapy alone, or concurrently with temozolomide cycles in the chemotherapy-containing groups.

Broad study findings and their caveats: The authors stated that sample limitations prevented analyses of patient blood samples from being reproduced. Pseudoprogression seemed to be unrelated to changes in the top peripheral T cell clonotypes found by TCRB sequencing. Availability determined which PBMC samples were chosen for TCRB deep sequencing. Immune responses induced by the vaccine were seen in about 93% of patients across multiple MHC alleles.

Remarks on this clone: Its cognate antigen has yet to be identified. Base qualities are not recorded, but no much larger clone differs from it by a single base.

Including the terminal cysteine and phenylalanine, the CDR3 comprises 12 residues. The read is trimmed to its CDR3 DNA, 36 bases read in frame from base 1. Trimming at the junction amounts to 1 base on V and 2 bases on J, and the germline ends lie 3 bases apart. The germline V gene sets CDR1 to SGHVS and CDR2 to FQNEAQ. The library was prepared using the immunoSEQ multiplex PCR assay. Following the manufacturer's protocol, the hsTCRB Kit was used to amplify rearranged TCR beta chain sequences. An Illumina MiSeq was used to sequence the TCRB libraries. On the study's bioinformatics: Demultiplexing, trimming and gene mapping were performed with the kit vendor's proprietary platform. As stored in TCRdb, this immuneACCESS dataset retains in-frame rearrangements with V and J assigned. A fraction of the clones does not appear; measured against another copy, unresolved V genes explain less than half of the discrepancy, and the remainder lacks a known reason. Clone size and V and J calls were adopted from that table, with D and trimming inferred from the DNA. The sample yields about 54,000 clones; approximately 80% were counted once. 3% to 4% of the sample goes to the ten largest clones.

The time point label on this specimen signifies: week 5, during vaccination. Every vaccine dose consisted of 300 ug of a 20-mer mutant IDH1 peptide in Montanide, administered subcutaneously together with topical imiquimod. Donors had newly diagnosed WHO grade 3 or 4 IDH1-mutant astrocytomas with loss of nuclear ATRX. The samples were drawn from NOA16, a multicentre, single-arm, open-label phase I trial in Germany that tested a mutant IDH1 peptide vaccine in humans for the first time. The DNeasy Blood and Tissue Kit was used to extract genomic DNA from EDTA blood for TCRB sequencing. Here the chain combines TRBV7-8 and TRBJ2-7, with no reliable assignment of the D segment. This TCR was sampled from a young man with glioma. Sequencing used PBMCs, obtained from a glioma patient whose treatment included an IDH1 peptide vaccine. The CDR3 protein is CASSLGAYEQYF. The sequence in DNA is TGTGCCAGCAGCTTAGGCGCCTACGAGCAGTACTTC.